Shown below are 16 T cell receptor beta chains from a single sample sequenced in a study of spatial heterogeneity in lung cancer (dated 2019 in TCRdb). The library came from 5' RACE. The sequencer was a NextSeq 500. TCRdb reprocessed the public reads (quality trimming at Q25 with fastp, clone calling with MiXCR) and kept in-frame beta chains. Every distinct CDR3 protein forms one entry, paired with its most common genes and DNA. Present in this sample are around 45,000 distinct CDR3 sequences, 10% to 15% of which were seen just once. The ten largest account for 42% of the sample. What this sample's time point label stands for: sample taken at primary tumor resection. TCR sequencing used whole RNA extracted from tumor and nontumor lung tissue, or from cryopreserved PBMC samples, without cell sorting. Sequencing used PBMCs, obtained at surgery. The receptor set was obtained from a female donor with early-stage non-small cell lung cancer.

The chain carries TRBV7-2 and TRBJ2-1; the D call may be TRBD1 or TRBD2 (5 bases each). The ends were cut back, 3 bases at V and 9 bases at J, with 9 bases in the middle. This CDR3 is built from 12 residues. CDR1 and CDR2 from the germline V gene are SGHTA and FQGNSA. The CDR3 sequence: CASSFMGVEQFF. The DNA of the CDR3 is TGTGCCAGCAGCTTTATGGGGGTTGAGCAGTTCTTC. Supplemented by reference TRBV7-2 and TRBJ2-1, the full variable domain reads GAGVSQSPSNKVTEKGKDVELRCDPISGHTALYWYRQSLGQGLEFLIYFQGNSAPDKSGLPSDRFSAERTGGSVSTLTIQRTQQEDSAVYLCASSFMGVEQFFGPGTRLTVL.

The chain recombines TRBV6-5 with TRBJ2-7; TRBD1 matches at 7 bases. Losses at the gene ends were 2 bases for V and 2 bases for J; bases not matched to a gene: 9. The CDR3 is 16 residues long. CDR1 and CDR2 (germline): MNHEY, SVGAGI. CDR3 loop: CASSYLITGAPYEQYF. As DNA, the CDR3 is TGTGCCAGCAGTTACCTCATAACAGGGGCTCCCTACGAGCAGTACTTC.

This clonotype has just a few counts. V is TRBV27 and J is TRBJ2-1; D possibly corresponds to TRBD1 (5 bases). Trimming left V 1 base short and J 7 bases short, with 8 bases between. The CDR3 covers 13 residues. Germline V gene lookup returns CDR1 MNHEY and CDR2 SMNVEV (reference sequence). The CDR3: CASSLFGQNEQFF. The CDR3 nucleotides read TGTGCCAGCAGTTTATTCGGACAAAATGAGCAGTTCTTC.

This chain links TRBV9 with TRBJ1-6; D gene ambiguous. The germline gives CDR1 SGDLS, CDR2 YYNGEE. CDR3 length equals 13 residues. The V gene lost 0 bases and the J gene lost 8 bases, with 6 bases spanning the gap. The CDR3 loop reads CASSVAPDSPLHF. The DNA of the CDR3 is TGTGCCAGCAGCGTAGCCCCCGATTCACCCCTCCACTTT. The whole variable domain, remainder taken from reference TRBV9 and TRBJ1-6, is DSGVTQTPKHLITATGQRVTLRCSPRSGDLSVYWYQQSLDQGLQFLIQYYNGEERAKGNILERFSAQQFPDLHSELNLSSLELGDSALYFCASSVAPDSPLHFGNGTRLTVT.

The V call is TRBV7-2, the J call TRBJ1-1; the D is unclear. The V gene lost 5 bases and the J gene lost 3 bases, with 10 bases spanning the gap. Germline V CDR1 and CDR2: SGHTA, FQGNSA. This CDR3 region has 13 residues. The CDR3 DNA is TGTGCCAGCAGCCCTCAGAGATACACTGAAGCTTTCTTT. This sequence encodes CASSPQRYTEAFF. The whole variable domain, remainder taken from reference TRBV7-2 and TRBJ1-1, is GAGVSQSPSNKVTEKGKDVELRCDPISGHTALYWYRQSLGQGLEFLIYFQGNSAPDKSGLPSDRFSAERTGGSVSTLTIQRTQQEDSAVYLCASSPQRYTEAFFGQGTRLTVV.

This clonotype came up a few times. Written as DNA, the CDR3 is TGTGCCAGCAGGACACATCGAGGCGAGGGCAACACTGAAGCTTTCTTT. Translated: CASRTHRGEGNTEAFF. V is TRBV6-1 and J is TRBJ1-1, with D unresolved. V was clipped by 6 bases and J by 2 bases, with 19 bases between them. Germline V gene sequence: CDR1 MNHNS, CDR2 SASEGT. This CDR3 is 16 amino acids long.

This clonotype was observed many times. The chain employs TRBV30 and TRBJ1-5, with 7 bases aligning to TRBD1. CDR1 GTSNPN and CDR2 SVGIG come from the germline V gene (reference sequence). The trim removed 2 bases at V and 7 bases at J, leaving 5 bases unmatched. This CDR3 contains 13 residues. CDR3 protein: CAWSLDRSQPQHF. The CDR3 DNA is TGTGCCTGGAGTCTGGACAGGTCCCAGCCCCAGCATTTT.

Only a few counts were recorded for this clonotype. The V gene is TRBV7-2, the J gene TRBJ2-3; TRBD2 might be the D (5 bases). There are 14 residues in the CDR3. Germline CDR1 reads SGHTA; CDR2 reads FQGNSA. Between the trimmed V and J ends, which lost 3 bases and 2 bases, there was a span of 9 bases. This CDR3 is CASSFDYLTDTQYF. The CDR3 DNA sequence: TGTGCCAGCAGCTTCGACTACCTCACAGATACGCAGTATTTT.

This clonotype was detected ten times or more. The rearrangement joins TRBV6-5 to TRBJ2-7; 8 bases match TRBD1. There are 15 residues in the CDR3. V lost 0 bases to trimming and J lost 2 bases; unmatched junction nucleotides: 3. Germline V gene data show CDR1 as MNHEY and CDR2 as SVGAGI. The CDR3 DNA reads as TGTGCCAGCAGTTACTCACAGACAGGGGCCTACGAGCAGTACTTC. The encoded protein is CASSYSQTGAYEQYF.

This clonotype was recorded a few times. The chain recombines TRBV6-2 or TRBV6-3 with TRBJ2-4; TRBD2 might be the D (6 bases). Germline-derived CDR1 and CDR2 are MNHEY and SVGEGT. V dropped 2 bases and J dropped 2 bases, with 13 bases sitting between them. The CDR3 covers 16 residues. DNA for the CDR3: TGTGCCAGCAGTTACCCCCCGGGGGAGACCAAAAACATTCAGTACTTC. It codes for CASSYPPGETKNIQYF.

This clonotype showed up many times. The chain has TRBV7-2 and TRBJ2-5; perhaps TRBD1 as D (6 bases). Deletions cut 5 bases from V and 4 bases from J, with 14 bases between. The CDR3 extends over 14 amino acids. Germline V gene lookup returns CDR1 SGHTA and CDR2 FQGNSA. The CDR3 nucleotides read TGTGCCAGCAGCATCAGGGGACGGGGAGAGACCCAGTACTTC. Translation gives CASSIRGRGETQYF.

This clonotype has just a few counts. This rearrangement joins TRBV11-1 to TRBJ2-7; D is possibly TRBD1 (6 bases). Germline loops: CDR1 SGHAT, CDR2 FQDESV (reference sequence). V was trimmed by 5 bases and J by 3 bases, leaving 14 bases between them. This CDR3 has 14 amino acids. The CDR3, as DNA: TGTGCCAGCAGCCCAGGCAGGGGTGACTACGAGCAGTACTTC. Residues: CASSPGRGDYEQYF. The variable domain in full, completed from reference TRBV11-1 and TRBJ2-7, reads EAEVAQSPRYKITEKSQAVAFWCDPISGHATLYWYRQILGQGPELLVQFQDESVVDDSQLPKDRFSAERLKGVDSTLKIQPAELGDSAMYLCASSPGRGDYEQYFGPGTRLTVT.

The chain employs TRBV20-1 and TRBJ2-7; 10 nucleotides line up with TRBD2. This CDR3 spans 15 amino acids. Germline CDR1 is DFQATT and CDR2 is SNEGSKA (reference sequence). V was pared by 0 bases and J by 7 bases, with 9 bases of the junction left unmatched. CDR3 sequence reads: CSARDMSGGAQEQYF. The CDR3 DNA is TGCAGTGCTAGAGATATGAGCGGGGGGGCACAAGAGCAGTACTTC.

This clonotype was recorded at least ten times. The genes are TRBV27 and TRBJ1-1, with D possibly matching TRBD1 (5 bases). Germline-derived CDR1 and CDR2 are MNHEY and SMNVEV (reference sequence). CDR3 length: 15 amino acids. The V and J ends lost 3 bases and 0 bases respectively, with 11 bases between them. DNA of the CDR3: TGTGCCAGCAGTTTGGTCGCAGGGCTGAACACTGAAGCTTTCTTT. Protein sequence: CASSLVAGLNTEAFF.

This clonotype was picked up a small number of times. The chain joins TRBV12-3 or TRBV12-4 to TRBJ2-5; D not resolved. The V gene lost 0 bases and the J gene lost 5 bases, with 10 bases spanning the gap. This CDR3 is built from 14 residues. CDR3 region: CASSLAVQRETQYF. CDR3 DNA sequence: TGTGCCAGCAGTTTAGCGGTACAGAGGGAGACCCAGTACTTC.

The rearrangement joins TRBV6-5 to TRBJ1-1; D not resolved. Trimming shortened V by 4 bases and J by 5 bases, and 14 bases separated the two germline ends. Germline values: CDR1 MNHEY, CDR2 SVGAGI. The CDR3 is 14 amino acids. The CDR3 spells CASSSISWSTEAFF. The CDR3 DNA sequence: TGTGCCAGCAGTTCCATCAGTTGGAGTACTGAAGCTTTCTTT.